The 21 T cell receptor beta chains below come from one sample, sequenced in a study of cytomegalovirus exposure and HLA in healthy donors. A multiplex PCR was run with 60 Vbeta primers and 13 Jbeta primers. Clones were sequenced by immunoSEQ multiplex PCR, and TCRdb holds only the in-frame ones, with some missing. Among about 150,000 clones listed, approximately 80% were seen once. Sequencing was carried out using PBMCs. These receptors came from a middle-aged woman in good health and CMV-seropositive.

CDR3 coding DNA: TGTGCCAGCAGAGGACAGGGGGAATACACTGAAGCTTTCTTT. Protein sequence: CASRGQGEYTEAFF. V is TRBV28 and J is TRBJ1-1; 10 bases align to TRBD1. The CDR3 extends over 14 amino acids. J was trimmed by 3 bases and V by 6 bases; bases with no gene match: 4. In germline, CDR1 is MDHEN, CDR2 SYDVKM.

The genes are TRBV18 and TRBJ1-6, with 7 bases fitting TRBD1. CDR1 is KGHSH and CDR2 is LQKENI in the germline V gene. This CDR3 spans 16 amino acids. Trimming at V came to 4 bases and at J to 6 bases, leaving 9 bases not matched to a gene. The CDR3 region has the DNA TGTGCCAGCTCACGATATGAGGGGGCCGTTAATTCACCCCTCCACTTT. Its translation is CASSRYEGAVNSPLHF.

As regards this clone: The junction differs from germline at one of its ends, possibly a read error. The rearrangement uses TRBV5-6 and TRBJ2-5; TRBD2 aligns across 8 bases. There are 15 residues in the CDR3. Germline V gene data show CDR1 as SGHDT and CDR2 as YYEEEE. CDR3 residues: CASSQERGHQKTQYF. The CDR3, as DNA: TGTGCCAGCAGTCAAGAGCGGGGGCACCAAAAGACCCAGTACTTC.

V usage is TRBV5-4 and J usage is TRBJ2-7, with TRBD2 identical over 7 bases. The CDR3 has 15 amino acids. Germline trimming cut 4 bases from V and 4 bases from J; bases unmatched to any gene: 11. Germline CDR1 is SGHNT and CDR2 is YYREEE (reference sequence). In nucleotides, the CDR3 is TGTGCCAGCAGCCATGCGGGGGATTCGTGGTACGAGCAGTACTTC. It specifies CASSHAGDSWYEQYF.

The chain carries TRBV28 and TRBJ1-6; TRBD1 aligns across 8 bases. The V and J ends lost 5 bases and 1 base, in that order; junction bases with no gene match: 4. This CDR3 is built from 16 residues. The V gene's germline CDR1 is MDHEN and CDR2 SYDVKM. In DNA, the CDR3 is TGTGCCAGCAGTCCACAGGGGGTTTCCTATAATTCACCCCTCCACTTT. Translated, it gives CASSPQGVSYNSPLHF.

The chain joins TRBV5-1 to TRBJ2-7; unclear D gene. Germline values: CDR1 SGHRS, CDR2 YFSETQ. Trimming pared 4 bases from V and 3 bases from J, leaving 5 bases between. The CDR3 has 11 amino acids. The CDR3 bases are TGCGCCAGCAGCGGCAACTACGAGCAGTACTTC. Protein: CASSGNYEQYF.

The chain carries TRBV27 and TRBJ2-7; the match to TRBD2 covers 10 bases. This CDR3 comprises 14 residues. Germline lookup yields CDR1 MNHEY and CDR2 SMNVEV (reference sequence). J gave up 2 bases and V 5 bases, and 3 bases lay outside the gene matches. CDR3 nucleotides: TGTGCCAGCAGTCCCGGGACTAGCGCCTACGAGCAGTACTTC. This codes for CASSPGTSAYEQYF.

On this clone itself: Other DNA sequences in this specimen translate into the identical CDR3. The chain has TRBV27 and TRBJ1-2, with 7 bases lining up with TRBD1. Trimming took 6 bases from V and 4 from J; bases not matched to a gene: 5. Germline V CDR1 and CDR2: MNHEY, SMNVEV (reference sequence). This CDR3 region has 13 residues. CDR3 nucleotide sequence: TGTGCCAGCAGCGACAGGGATACCTATGGCTACACCTTC. Encoded protein: CASSDRDTYGYTF.

This rearrangement joins TRBV19 to TRBJ1-6, with TRBD1 identical over 9 bases. This CDR3 has 15 amino acids. Per germline, CDR1 LNHDA and CDR2 SQIVND (reference sequence). The V and J ends lost 3 bases and 10 bases, in that order; junction bases with no gene match: 7. The CDR3 reads CASSIGGTGGSPLHF. The CDR3 nucleotides are TGTGCCAGTAGTATTGGAGGCACAGGGGGCTCACCCCTCCACTTT. The full variable domain, rest sourced from reference TRBV19 and TRBJ1-6, is DGGITQSPKYLFRKEGQNVTLSCEQNLNHDAMYWYRQDPGQGLRLIYYSQIVNDFQKGDIAEGYSVSREKKESFPLTVTSAQKNPTAFYLCASSIGGTGGSPLHFGNGTRLTVT.

The chain links TRBV12-1 to TRBJ2-4; TRBD1, the table's D call, lacks a check against the DNA. TRBV12-1 is a known pseudogene. The CDR3 totals 21 residues. The CDR3 DNA sequence: TGTGCCAGCAGCTTTGCGCTAGTCCGGGACAGGGTAGTACGGGCCAAAAACATTCAGTACTTC. Its translation is CASSFALVRDRVVRAKNIQYF.

This clone was detected ten times or more. This sequence joins TRBV10-3 and TRBJ2-7; D uncertain. In germline, CDR1 is ENHRY, CDR2 SYGVKD. V lost 6 bases, J lost 4 bases, and 10 bases lay in between. The CDR3 is 12 residues long. DNA of the CDR3: TGTGCCATCAGCAGGAATTCATACGAGCAGTACTTC. Translated: CAISRNSYEQYF.

The rearrangement joins TRBV6-6 to TRBJ2-5; D perhaps matches TRBD1 (5 bases). CDR1 and CDR2 from the germline V gene are MNHNY and SVGAGI (reference sequence). Between the trimmed V and J ends, which lost 5 bases and 4 bases, there was a span of 17 bases. The length of the CDR3 is 15 residues. CDR3 residues: CASSAYQGFSETQYF. Written as DNA, the CDR3 is TGTGCCAGCAGTGCCTACCAGGGTTTTTCAGAGACCCAGTACTTC.

V gene TRBV15 combines with J gene TRBJ2-7; D ambiguous. Trimming shortened V by 8 bases and J by 3 bases, and 8 bases separated the two germline ends. This CDR3 comprises 11 residues. CDR1 and CDR2 (germline): LNHNV, YYDKDF (reference sequence). CDR3 protein: CATGASYEQYF. In DNA form, the CDR3 reads TGTGCCACCGGAGCGAGCTACGAGCAGTACTTC.

The CDR3, as DNA: TGCAGCGTTGTCGCTAGCTTGCCCTACGAGCAGTACTTC. Translating it yields CSVVASLPYEQYF. The rearrangement links TRBV29-1 to TRBJ2-7; D possibly corresponds to TRBD2 (5 bases). The CDR3 covers 13 residues. Per the germline V gene, CDR1 is SQVTM and CDR2 is ANQGSEA. The V end lost 4 bases, the J end lost 2 bases, and 12 bases lay between the germline ends.

Comment on this clone: The same CDR3 is also encoded by other DNA sequences in this sample. J is TRBJ1-2 and V is TRBV19, with TRBD1 matching over 8 bases. Germline V lookup: CDR1 LNHDA, CDR2 SQIVND (reference sequence). V lost 3 bases to trimming and J lost 8 bases; unmatched junction nucleotides: 5. This CDR3 is 13 amino acids long. CDR3 amino acids: CASSIQGARGYTF. CDR3 nucleotides: TGTGCCAGTAGTATCCAGGGGGCGCGCGGCTACACCTTC.

The CDR3 loop is CAWSLRNSPLHF. For the CDR3, the DNA is TGTGCCTGGAGTCTCCGGAATTCACCCCTCCACTTT. The V gene is TRBV30, the J gene TRBJ1-6; D unresolved. The CDR3 consists of 12 residues. V shed 2 bases and J shed 7 bases, with 6 bases lying between them. The germline gives CDR1 GTSNPN, CDR2 SVGIG (reference sequence).

The chain couples TRBV5-6 to TRBJ1-1, with D possibly TRBD1 on 5 matching bases. This CDR3 has 16 amino acids. Germline CDR1 and CDR2: SGHDT and YYEEEE. V was clipped by 0 bases and J by 2 bases, with 14 bases between them. Here the CDR3 DNA reads TGTGCCAGCAGCTTGGGGGGGGGACCTAGTAACACTGAAGCTTTCTTT. Encoded protein: CASSLGGGPSNTEAFF.

The chain links TRBV7-8 to TRBJ2-5, with 8 bases lining up with TRBD1. The J call may not be correct, given that the DNA end is closer to TRBJ2-7. The germline V gene encodes CDR1 SGHVS and CDR2 FQNEAQ. CDR3 length equals 16 residues. CDR3 sequence (DNA): TGTGCCAGCAGCTTAGGGACAGGGAGCGGTCTCTACGAGCAGTACTTC. Protein product: CASSLGTGSGLYEQYF.

The chain carries TRBV10-3 and TRBJ1-1; 10 nucleotides match TRBD1. CDR1 and CDR2 from the germline V gene are ENHRY and SYGVKD. The CDR3 spans 14 residues. Losses at the gene ends were 5 bases for V and 4 bases for J; bases not matched to a gene: 4. CDR3 region: CAISLGQGFTEAFF. As DNA, the CDR3 is TGTGCCATCAGTTTGGGACAGGGGTTCACTGAAGCTTTCTTT.

The chain's CDR3 is CASSSTGRTEAFF. DNA for the CDR3: TGTGCCAGCAGCTCGACAGGGCGGACTGAAGCTTTCTTT. This rearrangement joins TRBV5-6 to TRBJ1-1; 7 bases align to TRBD1. From germline, CDR1 is SGHDT and CDR2 YYEEEE. Trimming at V came to 3 bases and at J to 5 bases, leaving 4 bases not matched to a gene. The CDR3 has 13 amino acids.

V usage is TRBV7-8 and J usage is TRBJ2-2; 7 positions agree with TRBD1. This CDR3 contains 17 residues. The V and J ends lost 5 bases and 0 bases, in that order; junction bases with no gene match: 9. Germline V CDR1 and CDR2: SGHVS, FQNEAQ. CDR3 sequence reads: CASSPRVGTANTGELFF. The CDR3 coding sequence is TGTGCCAGCAGCCCCAGGGTTGGGACAGCGAACACCGGGGAGCTGTTTTTT.